This T cell receptor beta chain stems from a study of OX40 agonist ivuxolimab in advanced cancers. The overall study: Patients received ivuxolimab, an agonistic anti-OX40 (CD134) antibody. Each patient was given ivuxolimab into a vein every 2 weeks, at 0.01 to 10 mg/kg. Study results and limitations: Within 6 weeks, CD4+ and CD8+ blood T cells expanded clonally at 0.1 to 3.0 mg/kg.

On this clone itself: What it binds is unknown.

V lost 1 base, J lost 1 base, and 11 bases lay in between. Germline V lookup: CDR1 SGHRS, CDR2 YFSETQ. The CDR3 length is 15 residues. Here immunoSEQ multiplex PCR was the method, and the copy in TCRdb shows in-frame clones only, minus some. The sample contains about 24,000 clones, more than 75% of which appear only once. V usage is TRBV5-1 and J usage is TRBJ1-1, with no clear D. Here the sequenced sample was CD4+ or CD8+ T cells sorted from blood, taken in a trial of the OX40 agonist ivuxolimab. The sequence was obtained from an adult with an advanced solid tumor such as melanoma, head and neck, liver or kidney cancer. The CDR3 loop reads CASSLYSPENTEAFF. The CDR3 DNA reads as TGCGCCAGCAGCTTGTATTCACCAGAGAACACTGAAGCTTTCTTT. Looking up the rest from reference TRBV5-1 and TRBJ1-1 gives the full variable domain: KAGVTQTPRYLIKTRGQQVTLSCSPISGHRSVSWYQQTPGQGLQFLFEYFSETQRNKGNFPGRFSGRQFSNSRSEMNVSTLELGDSALYLCASSLYSPENTEAFFGQGTRLTVV.